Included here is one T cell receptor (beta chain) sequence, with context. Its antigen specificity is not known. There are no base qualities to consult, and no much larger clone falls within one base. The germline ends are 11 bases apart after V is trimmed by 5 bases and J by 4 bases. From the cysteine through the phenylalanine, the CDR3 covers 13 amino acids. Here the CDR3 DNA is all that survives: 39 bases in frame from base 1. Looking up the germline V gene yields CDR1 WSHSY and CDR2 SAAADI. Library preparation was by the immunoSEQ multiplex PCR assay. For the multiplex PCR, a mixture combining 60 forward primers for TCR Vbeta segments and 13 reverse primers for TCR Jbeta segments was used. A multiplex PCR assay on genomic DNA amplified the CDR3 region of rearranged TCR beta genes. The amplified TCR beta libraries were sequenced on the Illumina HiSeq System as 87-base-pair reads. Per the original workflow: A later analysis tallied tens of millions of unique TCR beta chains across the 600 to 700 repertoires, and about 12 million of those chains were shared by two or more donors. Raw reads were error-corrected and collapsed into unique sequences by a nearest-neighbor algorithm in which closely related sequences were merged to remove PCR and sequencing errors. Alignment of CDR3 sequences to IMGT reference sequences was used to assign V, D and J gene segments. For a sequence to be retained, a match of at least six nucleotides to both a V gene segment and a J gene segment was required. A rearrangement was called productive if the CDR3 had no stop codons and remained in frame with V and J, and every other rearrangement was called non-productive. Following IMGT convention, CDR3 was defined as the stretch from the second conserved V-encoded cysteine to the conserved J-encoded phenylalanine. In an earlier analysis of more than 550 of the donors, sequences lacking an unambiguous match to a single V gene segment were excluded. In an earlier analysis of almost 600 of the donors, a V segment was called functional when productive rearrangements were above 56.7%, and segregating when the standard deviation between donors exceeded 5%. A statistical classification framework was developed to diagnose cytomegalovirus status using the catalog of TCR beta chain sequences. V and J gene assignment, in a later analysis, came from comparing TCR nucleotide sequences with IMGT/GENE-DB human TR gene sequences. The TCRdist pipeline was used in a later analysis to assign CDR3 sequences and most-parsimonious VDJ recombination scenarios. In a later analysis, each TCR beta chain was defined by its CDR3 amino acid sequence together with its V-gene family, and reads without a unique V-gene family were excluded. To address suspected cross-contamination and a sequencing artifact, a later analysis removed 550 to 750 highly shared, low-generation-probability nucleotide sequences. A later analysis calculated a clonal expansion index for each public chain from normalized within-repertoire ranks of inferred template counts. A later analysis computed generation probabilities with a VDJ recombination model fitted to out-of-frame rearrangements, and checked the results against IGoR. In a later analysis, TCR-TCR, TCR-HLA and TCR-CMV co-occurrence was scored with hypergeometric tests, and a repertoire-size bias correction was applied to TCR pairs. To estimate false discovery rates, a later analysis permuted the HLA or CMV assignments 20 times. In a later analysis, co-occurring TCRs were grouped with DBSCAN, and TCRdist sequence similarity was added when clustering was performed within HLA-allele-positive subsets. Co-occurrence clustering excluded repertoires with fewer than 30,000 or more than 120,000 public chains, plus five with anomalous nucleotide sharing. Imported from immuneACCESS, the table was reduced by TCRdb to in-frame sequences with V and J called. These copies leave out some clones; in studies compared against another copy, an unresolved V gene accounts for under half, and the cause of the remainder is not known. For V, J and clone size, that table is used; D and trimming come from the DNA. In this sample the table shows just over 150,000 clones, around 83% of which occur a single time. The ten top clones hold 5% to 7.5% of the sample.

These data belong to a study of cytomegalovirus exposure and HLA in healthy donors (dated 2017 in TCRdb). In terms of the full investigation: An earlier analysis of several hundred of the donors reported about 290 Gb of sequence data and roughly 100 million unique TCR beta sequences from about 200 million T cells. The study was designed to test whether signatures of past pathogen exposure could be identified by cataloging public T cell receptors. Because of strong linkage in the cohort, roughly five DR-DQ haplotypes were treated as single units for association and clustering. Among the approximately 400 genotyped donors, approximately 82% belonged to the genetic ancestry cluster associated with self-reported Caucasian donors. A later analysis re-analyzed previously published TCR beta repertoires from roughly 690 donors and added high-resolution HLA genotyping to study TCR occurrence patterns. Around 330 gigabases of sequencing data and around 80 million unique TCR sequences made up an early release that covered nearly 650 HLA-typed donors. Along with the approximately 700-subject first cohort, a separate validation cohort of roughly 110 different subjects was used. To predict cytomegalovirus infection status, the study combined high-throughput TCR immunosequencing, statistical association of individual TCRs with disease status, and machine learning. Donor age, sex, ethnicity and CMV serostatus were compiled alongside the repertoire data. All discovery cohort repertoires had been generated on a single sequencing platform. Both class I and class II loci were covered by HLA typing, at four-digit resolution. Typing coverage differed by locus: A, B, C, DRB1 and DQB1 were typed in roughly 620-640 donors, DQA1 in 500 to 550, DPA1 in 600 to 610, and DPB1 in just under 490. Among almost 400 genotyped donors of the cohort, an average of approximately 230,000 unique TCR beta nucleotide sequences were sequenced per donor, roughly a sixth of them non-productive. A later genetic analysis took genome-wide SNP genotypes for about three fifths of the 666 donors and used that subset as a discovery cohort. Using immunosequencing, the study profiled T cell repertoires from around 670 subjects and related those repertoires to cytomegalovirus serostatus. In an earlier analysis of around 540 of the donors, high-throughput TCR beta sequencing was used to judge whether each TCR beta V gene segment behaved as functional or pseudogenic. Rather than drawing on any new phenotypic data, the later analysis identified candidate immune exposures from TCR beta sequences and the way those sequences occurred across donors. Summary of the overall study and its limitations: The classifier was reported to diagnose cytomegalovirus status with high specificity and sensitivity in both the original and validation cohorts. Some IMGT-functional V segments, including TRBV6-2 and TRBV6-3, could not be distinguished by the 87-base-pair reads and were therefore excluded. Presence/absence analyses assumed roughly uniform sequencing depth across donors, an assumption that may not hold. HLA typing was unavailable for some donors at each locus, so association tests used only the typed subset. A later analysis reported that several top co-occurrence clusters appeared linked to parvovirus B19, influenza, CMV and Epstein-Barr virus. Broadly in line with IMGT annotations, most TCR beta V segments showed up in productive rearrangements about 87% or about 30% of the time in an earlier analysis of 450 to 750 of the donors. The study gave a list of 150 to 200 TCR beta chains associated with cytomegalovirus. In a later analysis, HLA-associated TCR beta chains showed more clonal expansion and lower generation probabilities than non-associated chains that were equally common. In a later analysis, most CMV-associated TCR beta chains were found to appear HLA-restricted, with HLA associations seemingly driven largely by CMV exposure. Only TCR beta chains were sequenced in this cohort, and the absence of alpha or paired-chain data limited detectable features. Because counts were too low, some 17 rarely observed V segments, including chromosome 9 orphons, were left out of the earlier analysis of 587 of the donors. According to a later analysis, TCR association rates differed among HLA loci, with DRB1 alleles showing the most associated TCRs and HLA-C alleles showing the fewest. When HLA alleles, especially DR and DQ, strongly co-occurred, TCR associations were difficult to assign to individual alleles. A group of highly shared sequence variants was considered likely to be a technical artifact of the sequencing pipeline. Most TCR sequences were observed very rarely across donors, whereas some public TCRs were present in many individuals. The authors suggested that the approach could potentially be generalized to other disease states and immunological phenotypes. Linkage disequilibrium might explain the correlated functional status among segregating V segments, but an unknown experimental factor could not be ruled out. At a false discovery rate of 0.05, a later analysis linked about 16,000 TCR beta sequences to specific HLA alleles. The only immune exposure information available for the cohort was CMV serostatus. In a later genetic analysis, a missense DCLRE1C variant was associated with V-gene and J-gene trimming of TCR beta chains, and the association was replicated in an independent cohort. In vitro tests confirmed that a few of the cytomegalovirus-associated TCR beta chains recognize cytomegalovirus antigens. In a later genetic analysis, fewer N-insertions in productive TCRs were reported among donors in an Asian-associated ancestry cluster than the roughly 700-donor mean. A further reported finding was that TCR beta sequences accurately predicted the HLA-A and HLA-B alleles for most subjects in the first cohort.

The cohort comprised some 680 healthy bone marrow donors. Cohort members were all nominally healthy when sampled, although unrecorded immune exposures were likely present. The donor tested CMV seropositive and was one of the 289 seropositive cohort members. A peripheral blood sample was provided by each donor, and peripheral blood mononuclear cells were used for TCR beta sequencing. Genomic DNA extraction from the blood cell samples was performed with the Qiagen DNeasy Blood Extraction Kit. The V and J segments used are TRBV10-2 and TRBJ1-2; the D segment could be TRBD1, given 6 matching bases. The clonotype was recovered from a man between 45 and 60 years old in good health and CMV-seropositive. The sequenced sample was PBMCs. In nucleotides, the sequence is TGCGCCAGCAGTTTCGGGACAACCTATGGCTACACCTTC. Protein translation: CASSFGTTYGYTF.